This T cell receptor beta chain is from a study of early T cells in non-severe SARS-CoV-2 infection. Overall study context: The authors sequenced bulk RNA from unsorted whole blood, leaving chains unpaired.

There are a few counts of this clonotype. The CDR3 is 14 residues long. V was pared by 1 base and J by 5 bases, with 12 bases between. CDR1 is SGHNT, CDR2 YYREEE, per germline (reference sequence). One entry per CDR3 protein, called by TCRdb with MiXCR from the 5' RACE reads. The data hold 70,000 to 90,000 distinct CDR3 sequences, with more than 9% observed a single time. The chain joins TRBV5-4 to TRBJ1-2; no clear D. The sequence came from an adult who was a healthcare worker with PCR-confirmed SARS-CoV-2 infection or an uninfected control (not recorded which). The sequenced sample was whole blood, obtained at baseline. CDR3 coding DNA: TGTGCCAGCAGCTTGTTCAAGGGATATTATGGCTACACCTTC. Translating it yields CASSLFKGYYGYTF. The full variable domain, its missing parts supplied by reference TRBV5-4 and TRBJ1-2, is ETGVTQSPTHLIKTRGQQVTLRCSSQSGHNTVSWYQQALGQGPQFIFQYYREEENGRGNFPPRFSGLQFPNYSSELNVNALELDDSALYLCASSLFKGYYGYTFGSGTRLTVV.